The 22 T cell receptor beta chains below come from one sample, sequenced in a study of blood T cells in healthy people across ages. Next came a second PCR, run for roughly 6 to 11 cycles, which used a sample-barcoded 5' primer along with a J-beta primer mix. TCRdb ran MiXCR on the 5' RACE reads and lists one entry per CDR3 protein. Of about 1,500,000 distinct CDR3 sequences detected, 25% to 30% appear once; the ten largest clones hold roughly 8.2%. Sequenced material: blood. The source of these receptors is a woman aged 30 to 39 in good health.

The V and J genes are TRBV7-2 and TRBJ2-1; 10 nucleotides match TRBD2. Germline CDR1 SGHTA, CDR2 FQGNSA. This CDR3 spans 15 amino acids. After removal of 4 bases from V and 9 bases from J, the junction contained 9 bases not matched to a gene. The CDR3 bases are TGTGCCAGCAGCTCATCTAGCGGGAGAATTAGTGAGCAGTTCTTC. It translates to CASSSSSGRISEQFF.

This clonotype has a handful of counts. Germline is not matched at one junction end, which may reflect a read error. CDR3 protein: CASSLGTGSGANFLTF. For the CDR3, the DNA is TGTGCCAGCAGCTTAGGGACAGGGTCTGGGGCCAACTTCCTGACTTTC. This chain uses TRBV7-2 with TRBJ2-6, with 8 positions matching TRBD1. Per germline, CDR1 SGHTA and CDR2 FQGNSA. The CDR3 has 16 amino acids.

This clonotype came up many times. The J gene is TRBJ2-1, the V gene TRBV29-1; D is perhaps TRBD2 (6 bases). The CDR3 is 14 residues long. From germline, CDR1 is SQVTM and CDR2 ANQGSEA. The V and J ends lost 3 bases and 4 bases respectively, with 13 bases between them. CDR3 in DNA: TGCAGCGTTGACCTGGGGGGTGGATACAATGAGCAGTTCTTC. Its protein product is CSVDLGGGYNEQFF.

This chain connects TRBV7-9 to TRBJ1-1; D is unresolved. The CDR3 spans 14 residues. The V gene's germline CDR1 is SEHNR and CDR2 FQNEAQ (reference sequence). V lost 7 bases, J lost 0 bases, and 12 bases lay in between. CDR3 sequence (DNA): TGTGCCAGCAACCCGAAGGCGATGAACACTGAAGCTTTCTTT. It yields the protein CASNPKAMNTEAFF.

In its sample, this clonotype was seen a few times. The chain couples TRBV7-6 to TRBJ2-5, with D possibly TRBD1 on 5 matching bases. The CDR3 has 16 residues. The germline V gene has CDR1 SGHVS and CDR2 FNYEAQ. Trimming cost V 5 bases and J 2 bases, with 18 bases left between them. CDR3 coding DNA: TGTGCCAGCAGCCCCGTCGGACACCAACTGCAAGAGACCCAGTACTTC. It codes for CASSPVGHQLQETQYF.

Points on this clonotype: A much larger clone lies one base from this, so it may be a read error. The chain links TRBV6-5 to TRBJ2-1; a weak D match, TRBD1 (6 bases). This CDR3 has 14 residues. Between the trimmed V and J ends, which lost 5 bases and 6 bases, there was a span of 14 bases. Germline CDR1 and CDR2: MNHEY and SVGAGI. CDR3 loop: CASSRGQSRNEQFF. The CDR3 DNA reads TGTGCCAGCAGTAGAGGACAGAGTCGCAATGAGCAGTTCTTC.

This clonotype was recorded many times. The chain links TRBV7-2 to TRBJ1-2, with TRBD1 matching over 9 bases. V lost 6 bases to trimming and J lost 4 bases; unmatched junction nucleotides: 3. Germline loops: CDR1 SGHTA, CDR2 FQGNSA. The CDR3 is 13 amino acids. The CDR3 is CASREDRGYGYTF. CDR3 nucleotide sequence: TGTGCCAGCAGAGAGGACAGGGGCTATGGCTACACCTTC. The complete variable domain, with remaining parts taken from reference TRBV7-2 and TRBJ1-2, reads GAGVSQSPSNKVTEKGKDVELRCDPISGHTALYWYRQSLGQGLEFLIYFQGNSAPDKSGLPSDRFSAERTGGSVSTLTIQRTQQEDSAVYLCASREDRGYGYTFGSGTRLTVV.

The chain couples TRBV7-2 to TRBJ2-3; TRBD1 is a possible D gene (6 bases). There are 15 residues in the CDR3. V was clipped by 5 bases and J by 2 bases, with 14 bases between them. Germline CDR1 reads SGHTA; CDR2 reads FQGNSA. CDR3 sequence reads: CASSRYRVNTDTQYF. CDR3 DNA sequence: TGTGCCAGCAGCCGATACAGGGTAAACACAGATACGCAGTATTTT.

The genes are TRBV5-4 and TRBJ2-3; unclear D gene. The CDR3 extends over 16 amino acids. Germline CDR1 SGHNT, CDR2 YYREEE (reference sequence). With 3 bases removed from V and 6 bases from J, the gap between germline ends came to 20 bases. The CDR3 loop reads CASSWLLADDLDTQYF. CDR3 in DNA: TGTGCCAGCAGCTGGTTGTTGGCGGACGATCTGGATACGCAGTATTTT.

This clonotype has a count of ten or more. V usage is TRBV29-1 and J usage is TRBJ1-5, with a possible D match to TRBD1 (5 bases). There are 12 residues in the CDR3. V was clipped by 4 bases and J by 4 bases, with 8 bases between them. From germline, CDR1 is SQVTM and CDR2 ANQGSEA. CDR3 sequence (DNA): TGCAGCGTTGGGGGCGGGAATCAGCCCCAGCATTTT. Protein: CSVGGGNQPQHF.

There are a few counts of this clonotype. The chain recombines TRBV19 with TRBJ2-1, with D uncertain. Trimming left V 3 bases short and J 5 bases short, with 8 bases between. Looked up from germline, CDR1 is LNHDA and CDR2 is SQIVND (reference sequence). This CDR3 spans 13 amino acids. The CDR3 loop is CASSIQGNNEQFF. The CDR3 DNA is TGTGCCAGTAGTATCCAAGGGAACAATGAGCAGTTCTTC.

This clonotype was seen once. This chain links TRBV9 with TRBJ2-1, with 9 positions matching TRBD2. The ends lost 4 bases at V and 3 bases at J; junction bases unmatched: 8. CDR1 and CDR2 from the germline V gene are SGDLS and YYNGEE. This CDR3 is 16 amino acids long. The CDR3 loop is CASSPKREVFYNEQFF. Written as DNA, the CDR3 is TGTGCCAGCAGCCCCAAGCGGGAGGTCTTCTACAATGAGCAGTTCTTC.

The chain links TRBV6-5 to TRBJ2-7; 7 bases agree with TRBD2. Germline V CDR1 and CDR2: MNHEY, SVGAGI. The CDR3 is 16 residues long. V lost 0 bases, J lost 7 bases, and 12 bases stayed unmatched. This chain's CDR3 is CASSYSGLAAHNEQYF. Written as DNA, the CDR3 is TGTGCCAGCAGTTACTCAGGGCTAGCGGCACACAATGAGCAGTACTTC.

This clonotype turned up a few times. V usage is TRBV5-1 and J usage is TRBJ2-3; D remains unclear. Trimming took off 5 bases at V and 0 bases at J, with 10 bases between the two ends. This CDR3 has 14 amino acids. Germline assignment: CDR1 SGHRS and CDR2 YFSETQ. CDR3 DNA sequence: TGCGCCAGCAGGAGCAGAGCTAGCACAGATACGCAGTATTTT. Amino acid sequence: CASRSRASTDTQYF.

The chain joins TRBV5-6 to TRBJ2-7; D unresolved. The V gene lost 4 bases and the J gene lost 2 bases, with 13 bases spanning the gap. This CDR3 spans 14 amino acids. Germline-derived CDR1 and CDR2 are SGHDT and YYEEEE. This CDR3 is CASSPVDRAYEQYF. CDR3 sequence (DNA): TGTGCCAGCAGCCCTGTCGACCGAGCCTACGAGCAGTACTTC. The variable domain in full, with the rest retrieved from reference TRBV5-6 and TRBJ2-7, is DAGVTQSPTHLIKTRGQQVTLRCSPKSGHDTVSWYQQALGQGPQFIFQYYEEEERQRGNFPDRFSGHQFPNYSSELNVNALLLGDSALYLCASSPVDRAYEQYFGPGTRLTVT.

The sample holds a few counts of this clonotype. This chain links TRBV11-2 with TRBJ1-2, with TRBD1 identical over 7 bases. This CDR3 is 14 amino acids long. V lost 7 bases, J lost 6 bases, and 11 bases stayed unmatched. Germline CDR1 is SGHAT and CDR2 is FQNNGV. Here the CDR3 reads CASIRIRGRDGYTF. In DNA, the CDR3 is TGTGCCAGCATTCGAATAAGGGGGCGGGATGGCTACACCTTC.

V gene TRBV6-6 combines with J gene TRBJ1-6, with TRBD1 identical over 7 bases. From germline, CDR1 is MNHNY and CDR2 SVGAGI (reference sequence). This CDR3 is built from 14 residues. The J segment lost 10 bases and the V segment lost 7 bases, leaving 10 bases of the junction unmatched. The CDR3 region has the DNA TGTGCCAGCACCTTGACAGGGTTGTACTCACCCCTCCACTTT. It yields the protein CASTLTGLYSPLHF.

V usage is TRBV3-1 and J usage is TRBJ2-7, with TRBD2 identical over 9 bases. CDR3 length: 16 residues. The V gene's germline CDR1 is LGHDT and CDR2 YNNKEL (reference sequence). V lost 4 bases, J lost 0 bases, and 7 bases stayed unmatched. The CDR3 bases are TGTGCCAGCAGCCGGACCGGGACTAGCCTCTCCTACGAGCAGTACTTC. Translating gives CASSRTGTSLSYEQYF.

In this sample, this clonotype turned up a few times. The chain has TRBV7-3 and TRBJ2-2; unclear D gene. With 2 bases removed from V and 5 bases from J, the gap between germline ends came to 6 bases. CDR3 size: 13 residues. CDR1 is SGHTA and CDR2 is FQGTGA in the germline V gene. The CDR3 reads CASSLELTGELFF. For the CDR3, the DNA is TGTGCCAGCAGCTTAGAACTAACCGGGGAGCTGTTTTTT.

This clonotype has ten or more counts. The J gene is TRBJ2-1, the V gene TRBV29-1, with D possibly matching TRBD1 (6 bases). This CDR3 has 16 amino acids. V was trimmed by 5 bases and J by 6 bases, leaving 23 bases between them. The germline CDR1 and CDR2 sequences are SQVTM and ANQGSEA. The CDR3 coding sequence is TGCAGCGTTAAACTACAGGGCCTTCTTTTTCGCAATGAGCAGTTCTTC. Its protein is CSVKLQGLLFRNEQFF.

This clonotype was found a few times. V is TRBV11-2 and J is TRBJ2-4; 7 bases fit TRBD1. The CDR3 runs to 15 residues. Per the germline V gene, CDR1 is SGHAT and CDR2 is FQNNGV. The trim removed 0 bases at V and 6 bases at J, leaving 5 bases unmatched. CDR3 DNA sequence: TGTGCCAGCAGCTTAGATCAACAGGGGCGAAACATTCAGTACTTC. This codes for CASSLDQQGRNIQYF. Full variable domain (remainder filled in from reference TRBV11-2 and TRBJ2-4): EAGVAQSPRYKIIEKRQSVAFWCNPISGHATLYWYQQILGQGPKLLIQFQNNGVVDDSQLPKDRFSAERLKGVDSTLKIQPAKLEDSAVYLCASSLDQQGRNIQYFGAGTRLSVL.

This clonotype was counted at least ten times. This rearrangement joins TRBV7-9 to TRBJ2-7; 7 bases map to TRBD2. Germline CDR1 and CDR2: SEHNR and FQNEAQ (reference sequence). J gave up 4 bases and V 8 bases, and 11 bases lay outside the gene matches. There are 14 residues in the CDR3. In DNA form, the CDR3 reads TGTGCCAGCCAACGGGGAGGGGCGGGTTACGAGCAGTACTTC. Protein: CASQRGGAGYEQYF.